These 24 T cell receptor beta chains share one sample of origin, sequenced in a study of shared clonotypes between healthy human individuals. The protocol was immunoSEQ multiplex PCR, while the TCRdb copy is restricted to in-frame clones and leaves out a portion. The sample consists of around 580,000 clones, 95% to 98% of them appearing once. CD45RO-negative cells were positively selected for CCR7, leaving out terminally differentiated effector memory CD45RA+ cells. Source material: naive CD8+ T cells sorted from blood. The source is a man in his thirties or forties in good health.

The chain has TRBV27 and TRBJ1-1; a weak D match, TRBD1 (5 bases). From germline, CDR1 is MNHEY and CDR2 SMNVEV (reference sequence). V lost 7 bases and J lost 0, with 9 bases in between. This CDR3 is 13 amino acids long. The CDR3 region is CASTTGVNTEAFF. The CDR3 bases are TGTGCCAGCACTACGGGGGTGAACACTGAAGCTTTCTTT.

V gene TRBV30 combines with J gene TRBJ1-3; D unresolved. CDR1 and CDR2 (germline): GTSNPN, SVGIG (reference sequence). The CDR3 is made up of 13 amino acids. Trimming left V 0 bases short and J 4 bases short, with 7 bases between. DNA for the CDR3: TGTGCCTGGAGTGTCCATAAGGGAAACACCATATATTTT. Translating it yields CAWSVHKGNTIYF. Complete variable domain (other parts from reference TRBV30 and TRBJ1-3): SQTIHQWPATLVQPVGSPLSLECTVEGTSNPNLYWYRQAAGRGLQLLFYSVGIGQISSEVPQNLSASRPQDRQFILSSKKLLLSDSGFYLCAWSVHKGNTIYFGEGSWLTVV.

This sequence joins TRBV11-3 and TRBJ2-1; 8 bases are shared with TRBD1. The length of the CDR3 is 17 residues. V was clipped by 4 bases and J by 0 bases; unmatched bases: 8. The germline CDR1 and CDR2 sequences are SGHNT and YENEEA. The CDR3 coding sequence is TGTGCCAGCAGCTCCCGCGCGACAGGGGCCTCCTACAATGAGCAGTTCTTC. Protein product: CASSSRATGASYNEQFF.

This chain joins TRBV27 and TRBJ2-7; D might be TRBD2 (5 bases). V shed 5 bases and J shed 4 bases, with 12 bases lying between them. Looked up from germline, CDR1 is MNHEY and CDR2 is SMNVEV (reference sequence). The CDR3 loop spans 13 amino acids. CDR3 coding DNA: TGTGCCAGCAGTCGCGCCTCGGGGTACGAGCAGTACTTC. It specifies CASSRASGYEQYF.

DNA of the CDR3: TGTGCCAGCAGCTTAGATGCTAGCGGGCAATTCTACAATGAGCAGTTCTTC. It yields the protein CASSLDASGQFYNEQFF. The V call is TRBV7-9, the J call TRBJ2-1; 8 bases line up with TRBD2. The CDR3 covers 17 residues. Germline CDR1 reads SEHNR; CDR2 reads FQNEAQ (reference sequence). With V trimmed by 1 base and J by 3 bases, 8 bases remained unmatched.

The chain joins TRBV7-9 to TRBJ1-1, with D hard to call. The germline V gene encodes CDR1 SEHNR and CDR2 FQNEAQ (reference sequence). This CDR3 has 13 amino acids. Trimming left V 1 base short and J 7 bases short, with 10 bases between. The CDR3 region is CASSLEGNNEAFF. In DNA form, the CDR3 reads TGTGCCAGCAGCTTAGAAGGGAATAATGAAGCTTTCTTT.

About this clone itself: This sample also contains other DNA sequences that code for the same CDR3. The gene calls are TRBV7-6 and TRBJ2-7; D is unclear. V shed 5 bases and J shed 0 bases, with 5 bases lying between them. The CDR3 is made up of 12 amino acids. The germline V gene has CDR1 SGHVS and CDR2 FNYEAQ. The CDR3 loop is CASSPSSYEQYF. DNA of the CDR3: TGTGCCAGCAGCCCTAGCTCCTACGAGCAGTACTTC.

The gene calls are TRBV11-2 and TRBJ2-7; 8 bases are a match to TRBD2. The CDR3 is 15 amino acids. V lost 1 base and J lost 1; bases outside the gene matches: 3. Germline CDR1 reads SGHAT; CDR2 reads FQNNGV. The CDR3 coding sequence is TGTGCCAGCAGCTTAGCCGGGAGGGGATCCTACGAGCAGTACTTC. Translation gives CASSLAGRGSYEQYF.

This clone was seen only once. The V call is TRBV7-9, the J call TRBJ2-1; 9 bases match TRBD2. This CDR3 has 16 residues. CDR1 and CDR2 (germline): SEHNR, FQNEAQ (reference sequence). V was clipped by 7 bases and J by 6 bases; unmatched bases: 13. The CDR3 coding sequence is TGTGCCAGCATCCCCAAGGTGCGGGAGGGAATCAATGAGCAGTTCTTC. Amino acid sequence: CASIPKVREGINEQFF.

The CDR3 reads CASSGARGPFF. The CDR3 coding sequence is TGTGCCAGCAGTGGAGCTCGGGGGCCGTTCTTC. The chain employs TRBV2 and TRBJ2-1; D may match TRBD1 or TRBD2 (6 bases each). The CDR3 contains 11 residues. Germline CDR1 is SNHLY and CDR2 is FYNNEI. Trimming stripped 4 bases from V and 15 bases from J, with 13 bases between.

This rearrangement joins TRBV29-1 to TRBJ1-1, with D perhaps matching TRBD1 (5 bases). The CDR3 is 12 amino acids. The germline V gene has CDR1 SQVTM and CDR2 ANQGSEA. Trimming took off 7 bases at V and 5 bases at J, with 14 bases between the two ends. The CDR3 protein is CSGRVGDTEAFF. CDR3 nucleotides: TGCAGCGGCAGGGTAGGCGATACTGAAGCTTTCTTT.

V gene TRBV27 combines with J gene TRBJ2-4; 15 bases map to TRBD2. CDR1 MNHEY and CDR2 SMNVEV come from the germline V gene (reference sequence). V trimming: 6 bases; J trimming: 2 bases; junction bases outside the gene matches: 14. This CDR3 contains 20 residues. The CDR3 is CASSRTSGRAVVDSKNIQYF. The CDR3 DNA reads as TGTGCCAGCAGCAGGACTAGCGGGAGGGCCGTGGTCGATTCCAAAAACATTCAGTACTTC.

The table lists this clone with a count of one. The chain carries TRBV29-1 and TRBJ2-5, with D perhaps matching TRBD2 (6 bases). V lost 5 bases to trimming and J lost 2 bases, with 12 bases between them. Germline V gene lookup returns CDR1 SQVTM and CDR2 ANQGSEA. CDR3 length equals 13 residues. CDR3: CSVILTRQETQYF. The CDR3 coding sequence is TGCAGCGTTATTTTGACTAGACAAGAGACCCAGTACTTC.

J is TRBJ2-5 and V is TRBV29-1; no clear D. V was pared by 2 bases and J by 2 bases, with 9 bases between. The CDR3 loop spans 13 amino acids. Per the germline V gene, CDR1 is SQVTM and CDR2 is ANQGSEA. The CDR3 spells CSVELGFQETQYF. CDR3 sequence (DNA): TGCAGCGTTGAATTGGGGTTTCAAGAGACCCAGTACTTC.

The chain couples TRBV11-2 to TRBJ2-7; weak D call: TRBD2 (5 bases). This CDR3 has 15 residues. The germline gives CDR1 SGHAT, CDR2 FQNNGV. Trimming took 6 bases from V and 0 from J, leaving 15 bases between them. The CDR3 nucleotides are TGTGCCAGCAGTCCCGACTACCAGAGCTCCTACGAGCAGTACTTC. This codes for CASSPDYQSSYEQYF. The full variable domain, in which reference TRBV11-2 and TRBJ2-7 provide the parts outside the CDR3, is EAGVAQSPRYKIIEKRQSVAFWCNPISGHATLYWYQQILGQGPKLLIQFQNNGVVDDSQLPKDRFSAERLKGVDSTLKIQPAKLEDSAVYLCASSPDYQSSYEQYFGPGTRLTVT.

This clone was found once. The CDR3 protein is CAWSVSVMAEAFF. Written as DNA, the CDR3 is TGTGCCTGGAGTGTCTCCGTTATGGCTGAAGCTTTCTTT. The chain couples TRBV30 to TRBJ1-1; D gene ambiguous. V dropped 0 bases and J dropped 6 bases, with 11 bases sitting between them. The CDR3 has 13 residues. Germline V gives CDR1 GTSNPN, CDR2 SVGIG (reference sequence).

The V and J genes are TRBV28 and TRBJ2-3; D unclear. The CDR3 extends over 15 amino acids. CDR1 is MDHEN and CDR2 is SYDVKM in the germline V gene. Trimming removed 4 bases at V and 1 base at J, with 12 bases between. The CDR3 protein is CASSSPSSGTDTQYF. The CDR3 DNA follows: TGTGCCAGCAGTTCTCCTTCGTCCGGCACAGATACGCAGTATTTT.

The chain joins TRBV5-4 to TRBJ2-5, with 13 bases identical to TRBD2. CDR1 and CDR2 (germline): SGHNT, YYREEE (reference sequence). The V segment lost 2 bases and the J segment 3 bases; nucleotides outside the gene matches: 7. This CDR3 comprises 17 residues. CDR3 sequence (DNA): TGTGCCAGCAGCTTCGGACTAGCGGGAGTGAGGGAAGAGACCCAGTACTTC. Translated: CASSFGLAGVREETQYF. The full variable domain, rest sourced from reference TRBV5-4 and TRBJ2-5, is ETGVTQSPTHLIKTRGQQVTLRCSSQSGHNTVSWYQQALGQGPQFIFQYYREEENGRGNFPPRFSGLQFPNYSSELNVNALELDDSALYLCASSFGLAGVREETQYFGPGTRLLVL.

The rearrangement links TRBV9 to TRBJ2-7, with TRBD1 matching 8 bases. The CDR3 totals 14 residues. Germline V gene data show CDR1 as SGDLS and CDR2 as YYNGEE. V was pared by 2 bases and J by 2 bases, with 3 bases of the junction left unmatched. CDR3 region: CASSVTGAPYEQYF. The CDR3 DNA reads TGTGCCAGCAGCGTGACAGGGGCTCCCTACGAGCAGTACTTC. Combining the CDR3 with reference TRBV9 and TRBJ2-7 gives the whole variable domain DSGVTQTPKHLITATGQRVTLRCSPRSGDLSVYWYQQSLDQGLQFLIQYYNGEERAKGNILERFSAQQFPDLHSELNLSSLELGDSALYFCASSVTGAPYEQYFGPGTRLTVT.

CDR3 nucleotides: TGCGCCAGCAGTCCACAGCAACTTATTAATGAAAAACTGTTTTTT. It yields the protein CASSPQQLINEKLFF. The V and J genes are TRBV10-2 and TRBJ1-4, with unresolved D. This CDR3 is built from 15 residues. Germline V CDR1 and CDR2: WSHSY, SAAADI. The V end was cut by 5 bases, the J end by 4 bases, with 14 bases between.

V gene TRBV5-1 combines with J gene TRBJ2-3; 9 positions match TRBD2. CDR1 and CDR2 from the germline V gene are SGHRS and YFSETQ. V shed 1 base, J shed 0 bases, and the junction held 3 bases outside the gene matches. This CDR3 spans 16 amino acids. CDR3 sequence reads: CASSLLLAGSTDTQYF. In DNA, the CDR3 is TGCGCCAGCAGCTTGCTCCTAGCGGGAAGCACAGATACGCAGTATTTT.

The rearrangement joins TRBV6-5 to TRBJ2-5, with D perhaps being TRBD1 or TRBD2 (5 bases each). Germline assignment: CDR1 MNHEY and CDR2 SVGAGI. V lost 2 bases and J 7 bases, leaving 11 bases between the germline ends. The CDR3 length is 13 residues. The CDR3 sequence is CASSYGAGLTQYF. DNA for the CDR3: TGTGCCAGCAGTTACGGGGCGGGCTTGACCCAGTACTTC.

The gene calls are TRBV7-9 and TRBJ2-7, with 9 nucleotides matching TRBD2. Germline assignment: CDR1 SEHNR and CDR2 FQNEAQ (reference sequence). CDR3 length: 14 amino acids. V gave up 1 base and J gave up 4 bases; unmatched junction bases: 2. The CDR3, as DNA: TGTGCCAGCAGCTTAGGACTAGCGGTATACGAGCAGTACTTC. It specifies CASSLGLAVYEQYF.

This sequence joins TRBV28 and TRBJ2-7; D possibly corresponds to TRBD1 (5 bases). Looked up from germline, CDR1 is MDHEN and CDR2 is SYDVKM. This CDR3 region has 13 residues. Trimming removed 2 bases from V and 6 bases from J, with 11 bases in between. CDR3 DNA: TGTGCCAGCAGTTTAGGCAGGGTTACCGAGCAGTACTTC. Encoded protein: CASSLGRVTEQYF.